The 26 T cell receptor beta chains reported below all come from one sample, sequenced in a study of T cell changes during pregnancy in multiple sclerosis. Some clones are missing from TCRdb's copy, which holds only in-frame ones; the method was immunoSEQ multiplex PCR. Of roughly 90,000 clones listed, 90% to 95% are singletons. This sample comprised peripheral blood, obtained in the first trimester of pregnancy. These receptors were collected from a female donor with multiple sclerosis, enrolled in a pregnancy study.

The chain links TRBV7-2 to TRBJ1-2; possible D gene TRBD1, 6 bases. The V gene lost 1 base and the J gene lost 1 base, with 10 bases spanning the gap. CDR3 length equals 15 residues. The germline CDR1 and CDR2 sequences are SGHTA and FQGNSA. The CDR3 sequence is CASSLDLGGNYGYTF. The CDR3 coding sequence is TGTGCCAGCAGCTTAGATCTAGGGGGTAACTATGGCTACACCTTC. The full variable domain, its missing parts supplied by reference TRBV7-2 and TRBJ1-2, is GAGVSQSPSNKVTEKGKDVELRCDPISGHTALYWYRQSLGQGLEFLIYFQGNSAPDKSGLPSDRFSAERTGGSVSTLTIQRTQQEDSAVYLCASSLDLGGNYGYTFGSGTRLTVV.

V usage is TRBV5-1 and J usage is TRBJ2-3; a weak D match, TRBD1 (6 bases). Germline V gene data show CDR1 as SGHRS and CDR2 as YFSETQ. This CDR3 contains 16 residues. The V end lost 4 bases, the J end lost 1 base, and 16 bases lay between the germline ends. CDR3 amino acids: CASSDQGRGGTDTQYF. CDR3 DNA: TGCGCCAGCAGCGATCAAGGCAGGGGAGGCACAGATACGCAGTATTTT.

This clone has just a few counts. The V call is TRBV9, the J call TRBJ2-2, with a possible D match to TRBD1 (6 bases). Trimming removed 0 bases at V and 1 base at J, with 10 bases between. This CDR3 region has 16 residues. CDR1 and CDR2 (germline): SGDLS, YYNGEE. Here the CDR3 DNA reads TGTGCCAGCAGCGTAGAGTTGACAGGGAACACCGGGGAGCTGTTTTTT. This translates into CASSVELTGNTGELFF. Together with reference TRBV9 and TRBJ2-2, the CDR3 gives the full variable domain: DSGVTQTPKHLITATGQRVTLRCSPRSGDLSVYWYQQSLDQGLQFLIQYYNGEERAKGNILERFSAQQFPDLHSELNLSSLELGDSALYFCASSVELTGNTGELFFGEGSRLTVL.

This clone was seen once. The chain employs TRBV4-2 and TRBJ1-3, with 7 bases identical to TRBD1. The V gene end was trimmed by 4 bases and the J gene end by 0 bases; junction bases not matched to a gene: 9. Germline lookup yields CDR1 LGHNA and CDR2 YNFKEQ. The CDR3 runs to 17 residues. The CDR3 sequence: CASSLSIGTDSGNTIYF. In nucleotides, the CDR3 is TGTGCCAGCAGCCTATCGATAGGGACAGACTCTGGAAACACCATATATTTT.

The chain recombines TRBV7-3 with TRBJ2-5, with a weak D call TRBD2 (6 bases). V was trimmed by 3 bases and J by 5 bases, leaving 10 bases between them. The CDR3 consists of 13 residues. From germline, CDR1 is SGHTA and CDR2 FQGTGA. CDR3: CASSLGLAETQYF. CDR3 nucleotide sequence: TGTGCCAGCAGCTTGGGACTCGCGGAGACCCAGTACTTC.

The V and J genes are TRBV7-9 and TRBJ1-1; unclear D gene. Germline V gene data show CDR1 as SEHNR and CDR2 as FQNEAQ (reference sequence). Trimming took off 5 bases at V and 7 bases at J, with 17 bases between the two ends. This CDR3 comprises 14 residues. The chain's CDR3 is CASSPALGGGEAFF. CDR3 sequence (DNA): TGTGCCAGCAGCCCAGCGCTGGGTGGCGGTGAAGCTTTCTTT.

The DNA of the CDR3 is TGTGCCAGCAGCTTAGCTAACTCGGAGACCCAGTACTTC. Residues: CASSLANSETQYF. The rearrangement joins TRBV7-3 to TRBJ2-5; D is unresolved. V was cut by 2 bases and J by 5 bases, with 9 bases left in between. CDR1 SGHTA and CDR2 FQGTGA come from the germline V gene. The CDR3 loop spans 13 amino acids.

The rearrangement uses TRBV4-1 and TRBJ2-1; 12 bases agree with TRBD2. The CDR3 contains 17 residues. The trim removed 1 base at V and 7 bases at J, leaving 8 bases unmatched. Germline assignment: CDR1 MGHRA and CDR2 YSYEKL. CDR3 DNA sequence: TGCGCCAGCAGCCAAGTCAGCGGACTAGCGGGGACAAATGAGCAGTTCTTC. Translated: CASSQVSGLAGTNEQFF.

The chain couples TRBV25-1 to TRBJ2-3; 10 bases align to TRBD1. CDR3 length equals 17 residues. Germline assignment: CDR1 MGHDK and CDR2 SYGVNS. After removal of 8 bases from V and 1 base from J, the junction contained 12 bases not matched to a gene. The DNA for the CDR3 is TGTGCCAGCGGAAACACACCCGGGACAGGGGGCACAGATACGCAGTATTTT. It translates to CASGNTPGTGGTDTQYF.

V and J are TRBV6-5 and TRBJ1-5; D perhaps matches TRBD1 (5 bases). Germline CDR1 is MNHEY and CDR2 is SVGAGI. V dropped 2 bases and J dropped 7 bases, with 9 bases sitting between them. The CDR3 has 13 amino acids. The CDR3 nucleotides read TGTGCCAGCAGTTACGGGGGAGGGCAGCCCCAGCATTTT. Amino acids: CASSYGGGQPQHF.

V usage is TRBV9 and J usage is TRBJ2-5; 8 bases align to TRBD1. The V gene end was trimmed by 3 bases and the J gene end by 5 bases; junction bases not matched to a gene: 3. The CDR3 covers 13 residues. Germline assignment: CDR1 SGDLS and CDR2 YYNGEE. Written as DNA, the CDR3 is TGTGCCAGCAGCGCCCACAGGGGGGAGACCCAGTACTTC. Its protein is CASSAHRGETQYF.

This clone was counted a single time. This chain links TRBV5-1 with TRBJ2-1; maybe TRBD2 (7 bases). The ends were cut back, 4 bases at V and 4 bases at J, with 18 bases in the middle. The length of the CDR3 is 16 residues. From germline, CDR1 is SGHRS and CDR2 YFSETQ. The CDR3 here is CASSPEGGGDYNEQFF. The CDR3 region has the DNA TGCGCCAGCAGCCCAGAAGGGGGGGGCGATTACAATGAGCAGTTCTTC.

The chain carries TRBV7-3 and TRBJ2-3, with 8 nucleotides matching TRBD2. The CDR3 contains 16 residues. Germline trimming cut 4 bases from V and 8 bases from J; bases unmatched to any gene: 14. Germline assignment: CDR1 SGHTA and CDR2 FQGTGA. The CDR3 sequence: CASSSITGGLVGTQYF. The CDR3 DNA reads as TGTGCCAGCAGCTCAATCACGGGGGGGCTCGTAGGTACGCAGTATTTT.

V and J are TRBV7-8 and TRBJ1-5, with 7 bases identical to TRBD1. The J segment lost 5 bases and the V segment lost 1 base, leaving 5 bases of the junction unmatched. This CDR3 region has 15 residues. Looked up from germline, CDR1 is SGHVS and CDR2 is FQNEAQ. The DNA for the CDR3 is TGTGCCAGCAGCTTAGGGACAGGTTTCGATCAGCCCCAGCATTTT. Translation gives CASSLGTGFDQPQHF.

The chain employs TRBV6-6 and TRBJ2-7; D unclear. The CDR3 is made up of 13 amino acids. V dropped 6 bases and J dropped 4 bases, with 13 bases sitting between them. In germline, CDR1 is MNHNY, CDR2 SVGAGI (reference sequence). In nucleotides, the CDR3 is TGTGCCAGCAGCGCGACAACGTCTTACGAGCAGTACTTC. Encoded protein: CASSATTSYEQYF.

This clone was seen only once. The CDR3 coding sequence is TGTGCCAGCAGCCCCATCGGGACCGGACTACGTTTCACCGGGGAGCTGTTTTTT. Protein product: CASSPIGTGLRFTGELFF. The V gene is TRBV7-2, the J gene TRBJ2-2; the D gene is possibly TRBD2 (6 bases). The V gene's germline CDR1 is SGHTA and CDR2 FQGNSA. This CDR3 is 18 amino acids long. Deletions cut 5 bases from V and 4 bases from J, with 23 bases between.

The rearrangement uses TRBV14 and TRBJ2-1; 8 nucleotides align to TRBD2. The junction had 15 bases not matched to a gene; V was cut back by 4 bases and J by 10 bases. The CDR3 consists of 16 residues. Germline CDR1 reads SGHDN; CDR2 reads FVKESK. CDR3 in amino acids: CASSPERGPRQWEQFF. Here the CDR3 DNA reads TGTGCCAGCAGCCCAGAGCGGGGGCCGAGGCAATGGGAGCAGTTCTTC.

The chain joins TRBV27 to TRBJ1-2; D unclear. Per germline, CDR1 MNHEY and CDR2 SMNVEV (reference sequence). Trimming removed 3 bases at V and 0 bases at J, with 8 bases between. The length of the CDR3 is 14 residues. The CDR3 sequence: CASSFFSANYGYTF. In nucleotides, the CDR3 is TGTGCCAGCAGTTTCTTTTCGGCTAACTATGGCTACACCTTC.

The chain carries TRBV7-6 and TRBJ2-2; D gene uncertain. The CDR3 runs to 17 residues. Trimming took 1 base from V and 0 from J, leaving 12 bases between them. Looked up from germline, CDR1 is SGHVS and CDR2 is FNYEAQ. The CDR3 DNA is TGTGCCAGCAGCTTAGTTCGGCCAGGCGCGAACACCGGGGAGCTGTTTTTT. It encodes CASSLVRPGANTGELFF. Together with reference TRBV7-6 and TRBJ2-2, the CDR3 gives the full variable domain: GAGVSQSPRYKVTKRGQDVALRCDPISGHVSLYWYRQALGQGPEFLTYFNYEAQQDKSGLPNDRFSAERPEGSISTLTIQRTEQRDSAMYRCASSLVRPGANTGELFFGEGSRLTVL.

V gene TRBV11-3 combines with J gene TRBJ2-3; 7 bases match TRBD1. CDR1 is SGHNT and CDR2 is YENEEA in the germline V gene. The CDR3 length is 14 residues. V dropped 5 bases and J dropped 6; count of bases not matched to a gene: 8. The CDR3 DNA reads as TGTGCCAGCAGCGGCCTCGACAGGGCCGATACGCAGTATTTT. Residues: CASSGLDRADTQYF.

The chain joins TRBV29-1 to TRBJ1-1; D gene ambiguous. CDR1 is SQVTM and CDR2 is ANQGSEA in the germline V gene. The CDR3 is 11 residues long. V lost 6 bases and J 7 bases, leaving 12 bases between the germline ends. The CDR3 spells CSVQRTLEAFF. CDR3 bases: TGCAGCGTGCAGCGGACCCTTGAAGCTTTCTTT.

This chain links TRBV6-1 with TRBJ2-7; no firm D call. In germline, CDR1 is MNHNS, CDR2 SASEGT. CDR3 size: 14 residues. Trimming took off 1 base at V and 0 bases at J, with 7 bases between the two ends. CDR3: CASSEGADSYEQYF. The CDR3 DNA follows: TGTGCCAGCAGTGAAGGGGCAGACTCCTACGAGCAGTACTTC.

Only one count was recorded for this clone. The chain combines TRBV7-8 with TRBJ1-5; 9 bases map to TRBD1. J lost 7 bases, V lost 2 bases, and 9 bases had no gene match. CDR3 length: 16 residues. CDR1 SGHVS and CDR2 FQNEAQ come from the germline V gene. This CDR3 is CASSLPRTGAPQPQHF. In DNA, the CDR3 is TGTGCCAGCAGCTTACCCCGGACAGGGGCCCCACAGCCCCAGCATTTT.

This chain connects TRBV18 to TRBJ2-6; 8 bases map to TRBD1. The CDR3 is 17 amino acids. Losses at the gene ends were 4 bases for V and 0 bases for J; bases not matched to a gene: 5. Germline assignment: CDR1 KGHSH and CDR2 LQKENI. The CDR3 is CASSRTGINSGANVLTF. The CDR3 coding sequence is TGTGCCAGCTCACGGACAGGGATAAACTCTGGGGCCAACGTCCTGACTTTC.

The V and J genes are TRBV27 and TRBJ1-4; no firm D call. Germline CDR1 and CDR2: MNHEY and SMNVEV (reference sequence). Deletions cut 2 bases from V and 7 bases from J, with 5 bases between. The CDR3 is 12 amino acids. In DNA form, the CDR3 reads TGTGCCAGCAGTTTACCGGGTGAAAAACTGTTTTTT. Translating it yields CASSLPGEKLFF.

The rearrangement uses TRBV4-1 and TRBJ1-3; TRBD1 matches at 7 bases. Trimming cost V 0 bases and J 1 base; bases outside gene matches: 9. From germline, CDR1 is MGHRA and CDR2 YSYEKL. The CDR3 is made up of 18 amino acids. The DNA of the CDR3 is TGCGCCAGCAGCCAAGAGGGGAAGGGGGCGCTTTCTGGAAACACCATATATTTT. This encodes CASSQEGKGALSGNTIYF.